The source of this TCR beta chain is a study of somatic mutations in cytotoxic T cells in rheumatoid arthritis. Study as a whole: Nearly 100% purity was obtained when some V beta antibody-stained T-cell populations were flow-sorted; these included V beta1+ cells sequenced for TCRB.

Produced via immunoSEQ multiplex PCR; TCRdb's table is partial and in-frame only. This repertoire shows about 7,300 clones, about 80% found once; its top ten account for about 15%. Study outcomes and limitations: Age was associated with higher CD8+ clonality in rheumatoid arthritis patients, not in healthy controls. The slight TRBV07 underrepresentation in rheumatoid arthritis patients was not adjusted for multiple comparisons.

CDR1 is SNHLY and CDR2 is FYNNEI in the germline V gene. Losses at the gene ends were 3 bases for V and 0 bases for J; bases not matched to a gene: 0. The CDR3 covers 15 residues. This clone was seen a handful of times. Its antigen is unidentified. The source is an adult with rheumatoid arthritis. This sequence joins TRBV2 and TRBJ2-3; 10 positions agree with TRBD2. Specimen: CD8+ T cells sorted from blood. CDR3 DNA: TGTGCCAGCAGTGAGACTAGCGGGAGCACAGATACGCAGTATTTT. This translates into CASSETSGSTDTQYF.